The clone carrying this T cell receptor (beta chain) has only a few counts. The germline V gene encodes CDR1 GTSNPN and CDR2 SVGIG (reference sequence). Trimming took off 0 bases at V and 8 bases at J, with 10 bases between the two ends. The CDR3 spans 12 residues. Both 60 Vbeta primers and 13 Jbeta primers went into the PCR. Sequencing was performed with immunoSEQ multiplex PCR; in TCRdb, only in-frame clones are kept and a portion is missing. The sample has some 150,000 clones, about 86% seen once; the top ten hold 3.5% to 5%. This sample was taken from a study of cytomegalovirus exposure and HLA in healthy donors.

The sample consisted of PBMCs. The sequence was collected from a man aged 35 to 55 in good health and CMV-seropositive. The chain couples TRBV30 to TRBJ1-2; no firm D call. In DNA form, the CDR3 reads TGTGCCTGGAGTGTACTTAAGCTAGGCTACACCTTC. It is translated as CAWSVLKLGYTF.